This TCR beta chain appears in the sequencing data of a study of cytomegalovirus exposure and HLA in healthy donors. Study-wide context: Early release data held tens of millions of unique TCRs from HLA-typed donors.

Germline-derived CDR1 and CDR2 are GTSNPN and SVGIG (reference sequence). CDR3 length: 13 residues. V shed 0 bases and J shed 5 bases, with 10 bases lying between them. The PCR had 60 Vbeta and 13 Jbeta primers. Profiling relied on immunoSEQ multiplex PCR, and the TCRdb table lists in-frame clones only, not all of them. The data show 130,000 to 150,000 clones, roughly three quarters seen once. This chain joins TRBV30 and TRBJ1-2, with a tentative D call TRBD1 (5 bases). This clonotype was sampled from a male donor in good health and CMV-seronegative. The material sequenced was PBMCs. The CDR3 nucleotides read TGTGCCTGGAGTGTACGGCAGGGTTATGGCTACACCTTC. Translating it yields CAWSVRQGYGYTF.